A selection of T cell receptor beta chains follows, all from one sample in a study of T cells after yellow fever vaccination. One entry per CDR3 protein results from TCRdb running MiXCR on the 5' RACE reads. The sample has around 310,000 distinct CDR3 sequences, around 4.1% seen once. Sequenced material: PBMCs, taken 5 days after the yellow fever booster vaccination. These receptors all stem from a man younger than 35 who received the YFV17D yellow fever vaccine. Both conserved end residues are part of each CDR3. Fields, in order: D gene, clone size, J gene, V gene, CDR3 DNA, CDR3 protein. D genes are given only for firm matches. Clone size is given for some rows only: seen once, a few or many times, or a class if the clone is expanded.

d_gene: TRBD1
abundance: many
j_gene: TRBJ2-7
v_gene: TRBV5-5
CDR3nt: TGTGCCAGCAGCTTGGATGCCGGGACAGGGGGCTACGAGCAGTACTTC
CDR3aa: CASSLDAGTGGYEQYF

d_gene: TRBD1
abundance: NA
j_gene: TRBJ2-7
v_gene: TRBV20-1
CDR3nt: TGCAGTGCTAGTTCAAGGACAGGCGTAGAACAGTACTTC
CDR3aa: CSASSRTGVEQYF

d_gene: NA
abundance: few
j_gene: TRBJ1-1
v_gene: TRBV5-1
CDR3nt: TGCGCCAGCAGCTTGGAATATGCAGGGAACACTGAAGCTTTCTTT
CDR3aa: CASSLEYAGNTEAFF

d_gene: TRBD1
abundance: NA
j_gene: TRBJ1-4
v_gene: TRBV7-2
CDR3nt: TGTGCCAGCAGCTCCCAGGGGGGAAGCGAAAAACTGTTTTTT
CDR3aa: CASSSQGGSEKLFF

d_gene: NA
abundance: many
j_gene: TRBJ2-7
v_gene: TRBV30
CDR3nt: TGTGCCTGGAGTGTATACAGTTTCTACGAGCAGTACTTC
CDR3aa: CAWSVYSFYEQYF

d_gene: TRBD2
abundance: few
j_gene: TRBJ2-3
v_gene: TRBV4-3
CDR3nt: TGCGCCAGCAGCCAAGATAAAGGACTAGCGGGGGGAAGAGATACGCAGTATTTT
CDR3aa: CASSQDKGLAGGRDTQYF

d_gene: TRBD1
abundance: NA
j_gene: TRBJ2-3
v_gene: TRBV7-2
CDR3nt: TGTGCCAGCACCGACAGGGTAAACACAGATACGCAGTATTTT
CDR3aa: CASTDRVNTDTQYF

d_gene: NA
abundance: few
j_gene: TRBJ2-1
v_gene: TRBV12-3/TRBV12-4
CDR3nt: TGTGCCAGCAGCCCGACATCAGGGTTCGATGAGCAGTTCTTC
CDR3aa: CASSPTSGFDEQFF

d_gene: TRBD2
abundance: few
j_gene: TRBJ2-7
v_gene: TRBV12-5
CDR3nt: TGTGCTAGTGGGGAGCGGGGGTCCCACGAGCAGTACTTC
CDR3aa: CASGERGSHEQYF

d_gene: NA
abundance: NA
j_gene: TRBJ2-1
v_gene: TRBV5-1
CDR3nt: TGCGCCAGCAGCGAGGCTCAACGGGGGGCCGTCAATGAGCAGTTCTTC
CDR3aa: CASSEAQRGAVNEQFF